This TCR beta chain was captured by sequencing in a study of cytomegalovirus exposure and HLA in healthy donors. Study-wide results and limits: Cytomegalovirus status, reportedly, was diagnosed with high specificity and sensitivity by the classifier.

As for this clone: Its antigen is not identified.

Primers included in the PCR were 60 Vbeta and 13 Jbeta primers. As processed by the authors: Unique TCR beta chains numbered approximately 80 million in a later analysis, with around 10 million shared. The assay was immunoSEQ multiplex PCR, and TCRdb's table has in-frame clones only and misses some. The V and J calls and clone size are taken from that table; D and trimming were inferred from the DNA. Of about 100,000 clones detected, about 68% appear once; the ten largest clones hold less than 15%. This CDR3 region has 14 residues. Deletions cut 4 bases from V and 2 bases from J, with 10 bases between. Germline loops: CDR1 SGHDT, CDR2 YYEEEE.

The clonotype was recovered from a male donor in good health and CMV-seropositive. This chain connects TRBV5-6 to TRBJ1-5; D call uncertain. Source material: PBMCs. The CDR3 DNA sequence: TGTGCCAGCAGCCGCTCGGTCGGCAATCAGCCCCAGCATTTT. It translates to CASSRSVGNQPQHF.